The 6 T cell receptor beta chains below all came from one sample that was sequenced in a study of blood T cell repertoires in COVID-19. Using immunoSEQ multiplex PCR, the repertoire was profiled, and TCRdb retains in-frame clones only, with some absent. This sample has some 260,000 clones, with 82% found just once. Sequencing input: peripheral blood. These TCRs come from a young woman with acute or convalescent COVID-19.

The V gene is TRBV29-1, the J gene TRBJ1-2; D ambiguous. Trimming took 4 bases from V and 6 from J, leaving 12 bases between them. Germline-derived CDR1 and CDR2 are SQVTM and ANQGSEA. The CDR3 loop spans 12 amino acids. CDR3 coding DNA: TGCAGCGTTGGGAGGACGGACGATGGCTACACCTTC. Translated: CSVGRTDDGYTF. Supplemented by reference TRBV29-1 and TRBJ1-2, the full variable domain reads SAVISQKPSRDICQRGTSLTIQCQVDSQVTMMFWYRQQPGQSLTLIATANQGSEATYESGFVIDKFPISRPNLTFSTLTVSNMSPEDSSIYLCSVGRTDDGYTFGSGTRLTVV.

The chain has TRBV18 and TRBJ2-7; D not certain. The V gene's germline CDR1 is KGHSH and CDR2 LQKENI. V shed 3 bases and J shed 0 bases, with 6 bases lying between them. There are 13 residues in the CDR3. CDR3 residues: CASSPGDSYEQYF. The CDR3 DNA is TGTGCCAGCTCACCTGGAGACTCCTACGAGCAGTACTTC.

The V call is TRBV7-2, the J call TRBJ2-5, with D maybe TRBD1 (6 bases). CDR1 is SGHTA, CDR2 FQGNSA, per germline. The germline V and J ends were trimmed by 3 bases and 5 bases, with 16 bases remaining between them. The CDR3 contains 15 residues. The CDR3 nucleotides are TGTGCCAGCAGCTTCCAGGGGCCGGGCCGGGAGACCCAGTACTTC. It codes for CASSFQGPGRETQYF.

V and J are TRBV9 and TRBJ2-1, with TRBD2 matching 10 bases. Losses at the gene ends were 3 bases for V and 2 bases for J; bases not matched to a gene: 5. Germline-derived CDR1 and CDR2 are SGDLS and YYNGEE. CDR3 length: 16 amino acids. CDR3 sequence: CASSAETSGPYNEQFF. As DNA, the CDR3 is TGTGCCAGCAGCGCGGAGACTAGCGGGCCCTACAATGAGCAGTTCTTC. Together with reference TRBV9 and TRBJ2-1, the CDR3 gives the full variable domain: DSGVTQTPKHLITATGQRVTLRCSPRSGDLSVYWYQQSLDQGLQFLIQYYNGEERAKGNILERFSAQQFPDLHSELNLSSLELGDSALYFCASSAETSGPYNEQFFGPGTRLTVL.

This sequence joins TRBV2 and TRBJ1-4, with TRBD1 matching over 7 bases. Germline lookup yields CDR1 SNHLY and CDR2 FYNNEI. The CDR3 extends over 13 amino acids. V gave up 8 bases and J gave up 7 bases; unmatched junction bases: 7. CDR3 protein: CASVGQGVEKLFF. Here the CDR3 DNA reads TGTGCCAGCGTCGGGCAGGGGGTTGAAAAACTGTTTTTT.

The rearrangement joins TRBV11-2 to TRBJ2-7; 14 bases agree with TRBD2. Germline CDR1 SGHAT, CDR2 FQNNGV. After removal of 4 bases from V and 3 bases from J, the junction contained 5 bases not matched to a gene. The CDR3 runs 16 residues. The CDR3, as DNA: TGTGCCAGCAGCTCCGGACTAGCGGGAGGATTCTACGAGCAGTACTTC. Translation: CASSSGLAGGFYEQYF.